A selection of T cell receptor beta chains follows, all from one sample in a study of T cells in Graves' hyperthyroidism and ophthalmopathy. MiXCR, run by TCRdb on the multiplex PCR reads, gives a single entry per CDR3 protein. The data contain 500,000 to 650,000 distinct CDR3 sequences, about 45% of them singletons. The sample comprised peripheral blood or thyroid tissue (not recorded which). The receptor set was obtained from an adult woman with Graves' disease, either hyperthyroidism or ophthalmopathy (not recorded which). CDR3s include the opening cysteine and the closing phenylalanine or tryptophan. The D gene is left open where the match is weak. Not every row has a clone size; where given, it reads once, few, many or a size class.

cdr3_nt | cdr3_aa | clone_size | d_call | j_call | v_call
TGTGCCAGCAGCTCCACCCAGAGGGGGGATACGCAGTATTTT | CASSSTQRGDTQYF | few | NA | TRBJ2-3 | TRBV5-4
TGCGCCAGCAGCCAAGATCAGGGGGGCACTGAAGCTTTCTTT | CASSQDQGGTEAFF | NA | TRBD1 | TRBJ1-1 | TRBV4-1
TGCAGTGCCGAGACAGGGGAGGAGGACACTGAAGCTTTCTTT | CSAETGEEDTEAFF | many | TRBD1 | TRBJ1-1 | TRBV20-1
TGTGCCAGCAGCGCAGCCGGGACAGCCTCCTACGAGCAGTACTTC | CASSAAGTASYEQYF | many | TRBD1 | TRBJ2-7 | TRBV9
TGTGCCAGCAGCGTTCATGGCGTCGCCGGGACAAACTCCTACGAGCAGTACTTC | CASSVHGVAGTNSYEQYF | once | NA | TRBJ2-7 | TRBV7-4
TGTGCCAGCAGCTTAACCCGACAGGGGGCCTACGAGACCCAGTACTTC | CASSLTRQGAYETQYF | NA | TRBD1 | TRBJ2-5 | TRBV7-3
TGTGCCAGCAGTGGGCGGAGAGGCACTGAAGCTTTCTTT | CASSGRRGTEAFF | NA | NA | TRBJ1-1 | TRBV2
TGCAGCGTTGGCGACAGCCAGAACACTGAAGCTTTCTTT | CSVGDSQNTEAFF | NA | NA | TRBJ1-1 | TRBV29-1
TGTGCCAGCACCCAGGACACCTCGGGCACCGGGGAGCTGTTTTTT | CASTQDTSGTGELFF | few | NA | TRBJ2-2 | TRBV6-5
TGTGCCAGCAGCTTGGGGGACAGGGGGGAGACCCAGTACTTC | CASSLGDRGETQYF | NA | TRBD1 | TRBJ2-5 | TRBV15
TGTGCCAGTTTGGACAGGGTTGTGAATGGCTACACCTTC | CASLDRVVNGYTF | few | TRBD1 | TRBJ1-2 | TRBV19
TGTGCCAGTAGTGCGCAGTCTGACCGCTATGGCTACACCTTC | CASSAQSDRYGYTF | NA | NA | TRBJ1-2 | TRBV19
TGTGCCAGCAGCTCACCAGCCGGGACCCAGAAGACCCAGTACTTC | CASSSPAGTQKTQYF | once | NA | TRBJ2-5 | TRBV7-8
TGCAGCGGAGTGACTAGCGGGAGTCACGAGCAGTACTTC | CSGVTSGSHEQYF | once | TRBD2 | TRBJ2-7 | TRBV29-1
TGCGCCAGCAGCTTTACGGCGACAGGGAGGACTGAAGCTTTCTTT | CASSFTATGRTEAFF | many | TRBD1 | TRBJ1-1 | TRBV5-1
TGTGCCAGCAGTGCTGGGGCGGTGAACACTGAAGCTTTCTTT | CASSAGAVNTEAFF | many | NA | TRBJ1-1 | TRBV2
TGTGCCAGCAAGGGCAGGGGGCGTTACGAGCAGTACTTC | CASKGRGRYEQYF | many | TRBD1 | TRBJ2-7 | TRBV2